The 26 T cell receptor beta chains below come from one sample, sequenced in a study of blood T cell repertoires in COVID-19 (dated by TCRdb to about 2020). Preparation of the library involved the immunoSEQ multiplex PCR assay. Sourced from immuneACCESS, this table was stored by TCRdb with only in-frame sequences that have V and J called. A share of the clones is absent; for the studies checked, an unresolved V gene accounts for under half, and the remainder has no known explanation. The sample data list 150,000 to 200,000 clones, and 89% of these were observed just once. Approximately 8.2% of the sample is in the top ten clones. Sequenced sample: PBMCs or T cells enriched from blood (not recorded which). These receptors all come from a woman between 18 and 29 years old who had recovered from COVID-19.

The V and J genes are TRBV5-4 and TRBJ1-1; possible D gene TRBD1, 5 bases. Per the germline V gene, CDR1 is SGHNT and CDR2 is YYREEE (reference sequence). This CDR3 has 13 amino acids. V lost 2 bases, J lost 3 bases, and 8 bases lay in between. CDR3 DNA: TGTGCCAGCAGCTTCTGGGGCTACACTGAAGCTTTCTTT. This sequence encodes CASSFWGYTEAFF.

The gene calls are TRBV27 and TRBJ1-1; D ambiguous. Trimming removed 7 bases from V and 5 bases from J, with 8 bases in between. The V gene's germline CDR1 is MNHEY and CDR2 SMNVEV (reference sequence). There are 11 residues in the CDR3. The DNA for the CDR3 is TGTGCCAGCATCCTCGGGACTGAAGCTTTCTTT. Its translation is CASILGTEAFF.

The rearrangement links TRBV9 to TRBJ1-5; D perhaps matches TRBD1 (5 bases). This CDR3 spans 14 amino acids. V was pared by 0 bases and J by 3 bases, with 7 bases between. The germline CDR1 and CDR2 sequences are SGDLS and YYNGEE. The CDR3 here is CASSVEDTNQPQHF. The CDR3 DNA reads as TGTGCCAGCAGCGTAGAGGACACCAATCAGCCCCAGCATTTT.

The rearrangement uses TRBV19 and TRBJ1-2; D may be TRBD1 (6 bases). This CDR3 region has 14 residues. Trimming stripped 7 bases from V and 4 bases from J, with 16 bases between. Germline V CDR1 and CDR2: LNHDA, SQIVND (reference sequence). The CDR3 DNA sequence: TGTGCCAGTACGAGAGGGGGAATCGGCTATGGCTACACCTTC. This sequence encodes CASTRGGIGYGYTF.

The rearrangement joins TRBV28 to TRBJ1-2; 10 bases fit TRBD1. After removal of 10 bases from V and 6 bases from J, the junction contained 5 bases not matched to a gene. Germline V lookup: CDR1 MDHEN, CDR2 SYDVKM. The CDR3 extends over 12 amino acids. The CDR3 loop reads CANRDRGNGYTF. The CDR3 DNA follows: TGTGCCAACAGGGACAGGGGAAATGGCTACACCTTC.

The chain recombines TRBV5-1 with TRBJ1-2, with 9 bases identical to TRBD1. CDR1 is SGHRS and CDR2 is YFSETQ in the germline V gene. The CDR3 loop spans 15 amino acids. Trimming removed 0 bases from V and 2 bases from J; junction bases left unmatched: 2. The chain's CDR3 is CASSLGDRENYGYTF. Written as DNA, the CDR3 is TGCGCCAGCAGCTTGGGGGACAGGGAGAACTATGGCTACACCTTC. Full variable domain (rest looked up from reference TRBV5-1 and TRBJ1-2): KAGVTQTPRYLIKTRGQQVTLSCSPISGHRSVSWYQQTPGQGLQFLFEYFSETQRNKGNFPGRFSGRQFSNSRSEMNVSTLELGDSALYLCASSLGDRENYGYTFGSGTRLTVV.

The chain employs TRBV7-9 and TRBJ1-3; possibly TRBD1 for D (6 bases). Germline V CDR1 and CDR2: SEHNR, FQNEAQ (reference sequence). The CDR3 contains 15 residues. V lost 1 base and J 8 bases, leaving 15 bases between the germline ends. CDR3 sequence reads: CASSLDRAPGDTIYF. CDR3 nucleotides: TGTGCCAGCAGCTTAGACAGGGCGCCCGGGGACACCATATATTTT.

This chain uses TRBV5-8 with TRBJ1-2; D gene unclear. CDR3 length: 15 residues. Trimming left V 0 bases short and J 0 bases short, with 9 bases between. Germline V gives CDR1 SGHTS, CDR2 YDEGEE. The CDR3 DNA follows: TGTGCCAGCAGCTTGGGACACAGAACTAACTATGGCTACACCTTC. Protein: CASSLGHRTNYGYTF.

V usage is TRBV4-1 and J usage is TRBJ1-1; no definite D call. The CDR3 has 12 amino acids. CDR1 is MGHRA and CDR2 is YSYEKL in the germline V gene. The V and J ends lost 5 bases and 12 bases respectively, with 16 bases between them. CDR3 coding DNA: TGCGCCAGCAGCGTTGGAGTTGAGGTTCCTTTCTTT. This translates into CASSVGVEVPFF.

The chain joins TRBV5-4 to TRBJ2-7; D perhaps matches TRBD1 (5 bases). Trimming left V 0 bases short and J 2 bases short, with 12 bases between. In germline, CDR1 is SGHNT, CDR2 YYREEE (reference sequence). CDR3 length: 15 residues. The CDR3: CASSLAVDRTYEQYF. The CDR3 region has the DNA TGTGCCAGCAGCTTGGCCGTAGACAGAACCTACGAGCAGTACTTC.

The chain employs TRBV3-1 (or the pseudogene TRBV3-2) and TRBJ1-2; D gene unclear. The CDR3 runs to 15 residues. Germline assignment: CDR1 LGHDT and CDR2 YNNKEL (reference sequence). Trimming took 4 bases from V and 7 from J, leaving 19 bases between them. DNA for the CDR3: TGTGCCAGCAGCCTACAATCGTCTACGGGGAGTGGCTACACCTTC. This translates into CASSLQSSTGSGYTF.

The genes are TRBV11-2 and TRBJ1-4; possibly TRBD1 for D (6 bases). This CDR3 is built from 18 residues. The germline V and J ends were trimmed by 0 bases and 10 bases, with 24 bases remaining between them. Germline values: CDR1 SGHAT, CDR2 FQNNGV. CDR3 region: CASSLDPVSMTDRGKLFF. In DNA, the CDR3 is TGTGCCAGCAGCTTAGATCCCGTATCCATGACGGACAGAGGAAAACTGTTTTTT.

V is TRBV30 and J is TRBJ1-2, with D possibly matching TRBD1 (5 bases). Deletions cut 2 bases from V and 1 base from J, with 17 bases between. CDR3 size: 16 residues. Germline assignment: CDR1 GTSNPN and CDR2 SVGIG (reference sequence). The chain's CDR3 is CAWSHRATGGNYGYTF. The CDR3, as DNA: TGTGCCTGGAGTCACCGGGCCACAGGCGGTAACTATGGCTACACCTTC.

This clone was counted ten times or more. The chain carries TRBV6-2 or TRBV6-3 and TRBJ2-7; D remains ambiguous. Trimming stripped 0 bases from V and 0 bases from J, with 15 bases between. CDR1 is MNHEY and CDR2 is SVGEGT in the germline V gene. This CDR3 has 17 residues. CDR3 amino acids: CASSYSIDSPYSYEQYF. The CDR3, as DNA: TGTGCCAGCAGTTACTCGATTGATAGCCCGTACTCCTACGAGCAGTACTTC.

The CDR3 here is CASSIGQGAGETQYF. The CDR3 DNA follows: TGTGCCAGCAGCATAGGACAGGGGGCGGGGGAGACCCAGTACTTC. The chain has TRBV9 and TRBJ2-5, with 11 bases identical to TRBD1. Germline CDR1 is SGDLS and CDR2 is YYNGEE. Trimming removed 4 bases from V and 5 bases from J; junction bases left unmatched: 7. The CDR3 has 15 amino acids. Full variable domain (rest looked up from reference TRBV9 and TRBJ2-5): DSGVTQTPKHLITATGQRVTLRCSPRSGDLSVYWYQQSLDQGLQFLIQYYNGEERAKGNILERFSAQQFPDLHSELNLSSLELGDSALYFCASSIGQGAGETQYFGPGTRLLVL.

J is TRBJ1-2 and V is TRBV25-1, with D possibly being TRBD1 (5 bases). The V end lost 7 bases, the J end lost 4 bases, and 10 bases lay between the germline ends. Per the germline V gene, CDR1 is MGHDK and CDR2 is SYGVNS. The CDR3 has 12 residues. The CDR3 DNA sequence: TGTGCCAGCAAAAACGGGGGCTATGGCTACACCTTC. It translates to CASKNGGYGYTF.

CDR3 loop: CASSPGTAGNTIYF. CDR3 sequence (DNA): TGTGCCAGCAGCCCCGGGACAGCTGGAAACACCATATATTTT. The chain recombines TRBV2 with TRBJ1-3, with 7 bases matching TRBD1. J lost 2 bases, V lost 6 bases, and 4 bases had no gene match. The CDR3 consists of 14 residues. The V gene's germline CDR1 is SNHLY and CDR2 FYNNEI.

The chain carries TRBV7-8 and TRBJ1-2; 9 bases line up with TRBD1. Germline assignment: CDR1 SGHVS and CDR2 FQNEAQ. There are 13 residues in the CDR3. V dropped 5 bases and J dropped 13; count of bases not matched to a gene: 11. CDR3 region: CASSAGQGGFLTF. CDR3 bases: TGTGCCAGCAGCGCGGGACAGGGTGGATTTCTCACCTTC.

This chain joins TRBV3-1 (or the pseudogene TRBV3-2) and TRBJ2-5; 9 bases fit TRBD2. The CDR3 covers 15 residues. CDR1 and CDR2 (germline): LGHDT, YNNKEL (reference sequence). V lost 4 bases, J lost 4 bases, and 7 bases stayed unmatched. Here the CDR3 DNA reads TGTGCCAGCAGCCCCCCTAGCGGGGCCCGAGAGACCCAGTACTTC. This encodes CASSPPSGARETQYF.

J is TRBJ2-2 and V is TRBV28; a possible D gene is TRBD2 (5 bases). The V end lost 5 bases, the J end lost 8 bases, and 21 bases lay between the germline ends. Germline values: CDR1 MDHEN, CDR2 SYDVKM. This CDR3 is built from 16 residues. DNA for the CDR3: TGTGCCAGCAGTACCTACCCGTCGGCGGGTGGTGGGGAGCTGTTTTTT. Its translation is CASSTYPSAGGGELFF. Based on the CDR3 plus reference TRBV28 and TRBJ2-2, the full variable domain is DVKVTQSSRYLVKRTGEKVFLECVQDMDHENMFWYRQDPGLGLRLIYFSYDVKMKEKGDIPEGYSVSREKKERFSLILESASTNQTSMYLCASSTYPSAGGGELFFGEGSRLTVL.

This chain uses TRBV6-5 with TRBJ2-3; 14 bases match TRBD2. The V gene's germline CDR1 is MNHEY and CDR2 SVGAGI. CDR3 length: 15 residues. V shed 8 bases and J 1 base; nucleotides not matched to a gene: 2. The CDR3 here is CASGGLAGGTDTQYF. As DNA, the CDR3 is TGTGCCAGCGGGGGACTAGCGGGGGGCACAGATACGCAGTATTTT.

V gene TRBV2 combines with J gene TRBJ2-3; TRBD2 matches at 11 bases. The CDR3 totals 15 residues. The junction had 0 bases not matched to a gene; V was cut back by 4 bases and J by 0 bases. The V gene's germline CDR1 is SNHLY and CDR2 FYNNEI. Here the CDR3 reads CASSASGGSTDTQYF. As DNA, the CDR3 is TGTGCCAGCAGTGCTAGCGGGGGGAGCACAGATACGCAGTATTTT.

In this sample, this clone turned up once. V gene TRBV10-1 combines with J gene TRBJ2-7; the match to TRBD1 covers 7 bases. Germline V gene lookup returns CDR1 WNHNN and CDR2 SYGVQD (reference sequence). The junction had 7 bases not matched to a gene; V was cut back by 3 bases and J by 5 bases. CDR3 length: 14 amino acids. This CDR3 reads CASSDPRGYHEQYF. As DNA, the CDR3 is TGCGCCAGCAGTGATCCCAGGGGGTACCACGAGCAGTACTTC.

The chain's CDR3 is CASSQDPLAGGNNEQFF. The CDR3 region has the DNA TGTGCCAGCAGCCAAGATCCGCTAGCGGGGGGGAACAATGAGCAGTTCTTC. This chain connects TRBV3-1 (or the pseudogene TRBV3-2) to TRBJ2-1; 12 positions agree with TRBD2. CDR1 and CDR2 (germline): LGHDT, YNNKEL (reference sequence). Germline trimming cut 0 bases from V and 5 bases from J; bases unmatched to any gene: 5. The CDR3 spans 17 residues.

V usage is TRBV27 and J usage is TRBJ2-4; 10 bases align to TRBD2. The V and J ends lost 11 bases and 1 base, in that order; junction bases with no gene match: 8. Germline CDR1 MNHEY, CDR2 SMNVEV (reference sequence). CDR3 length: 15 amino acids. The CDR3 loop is CAPFSGGVAKNIQYF. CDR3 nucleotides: TGTGCCCCCTTCAGCGGGGGGGTTGCCAAAAACATTCAGTACTTC.

CDR3 sequence (DNA): TGTGCCAGCAGCAGAAGGACTAGCGGGGGTTTGAATGAGCAGTTCTTC. Translating it yields CASSRRTSGGLNEQFF. The chain has TRBV5-6 and TRBJ2-1, with 13 bases lining up with TRBD2. After removal of 4 bases from V and 7 bases from J, the junction contained 8 bases not matched to a gene. Germline assignment: CDR1 SGHDT and CDR2 YYEEEE. This CDR3 contains 16 residues. Full variable domain (missing parts from reference TRBV5-6 and TRBJ2-1): DAGVTQSPTHLIKTRGQQVTLRCSPKSGHDTVSWYQQALGQGPQFIFQYYEEEERQRGNFPDRFSGHQFPNYSSELNVNALLLGDSALYLCASSRRTSGGLNEQFFGPGTRLTVL.